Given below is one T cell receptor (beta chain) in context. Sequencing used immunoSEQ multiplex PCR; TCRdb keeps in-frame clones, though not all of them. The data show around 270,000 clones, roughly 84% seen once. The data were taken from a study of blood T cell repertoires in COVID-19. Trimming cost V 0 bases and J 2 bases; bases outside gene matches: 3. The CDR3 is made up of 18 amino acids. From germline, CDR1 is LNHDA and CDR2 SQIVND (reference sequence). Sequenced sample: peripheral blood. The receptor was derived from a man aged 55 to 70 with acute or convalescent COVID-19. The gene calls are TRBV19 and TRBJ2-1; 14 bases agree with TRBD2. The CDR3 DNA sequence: TGTGCCAGTAGTATAGATTGGACTAGCGGGGGGACCTACAATGAGCAGTTCTTC. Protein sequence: CASSIDWTSGGTYNEQFF.